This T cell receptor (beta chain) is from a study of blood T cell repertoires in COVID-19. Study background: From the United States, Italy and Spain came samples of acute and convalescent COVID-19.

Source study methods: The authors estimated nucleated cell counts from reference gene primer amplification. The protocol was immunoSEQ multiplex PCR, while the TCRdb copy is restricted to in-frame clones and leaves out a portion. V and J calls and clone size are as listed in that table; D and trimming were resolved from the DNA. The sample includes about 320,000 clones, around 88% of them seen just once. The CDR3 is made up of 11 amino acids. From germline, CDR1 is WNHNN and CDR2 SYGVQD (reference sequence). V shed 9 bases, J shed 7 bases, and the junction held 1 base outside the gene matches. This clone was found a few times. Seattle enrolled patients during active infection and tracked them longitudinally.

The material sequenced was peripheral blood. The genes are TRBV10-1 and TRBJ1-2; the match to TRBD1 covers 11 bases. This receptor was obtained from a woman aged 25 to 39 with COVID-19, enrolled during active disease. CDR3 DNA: TGCGCCAGGGGGACAGGGGGTGGCTACACCTTC. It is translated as CARGTGGGYTF.